The 13 T cell receptor beta chains below all came from one sample that was sequenced in a study of read filtering for tumor transcriptome and immune sequencing. The library was built from 400 ng RNA with molecular barcoded adaptors for alpha/delta and beta/gamma chains. TCRdb processed the reads anew with MiXCR; each CDR3 protein has one entry. The sample yields over 35,000 distinct CDR3 sequences, 12% seen once. The material sequenced was a population of CD138-negative cells sorted from bone marrow. Source of these receptors: a donor older than 35 with multiple myeloma.

This clonotype was counted many times. The chain has TRBV3-1 and TRBJ2-3; maybe TRBD2 (5 bases). The CDR3 totals 13 residues. Trimming removed 3 bases from V and 6 bases from J, with 10 bases in between. Looked up from germline, CDR1 is LGHDT and CDR2 is YNNKEL (reference sequence). In DNA form, the CDR3 reads TGTGCCAGCAGCCAGGATGCTAGCGATACGCAGTATTTT. Translation: CASSQDASDTQYF.

At least ten counts were recorded for this clonotype. The chain recombines TRBV20-1 with TRBJ2-3; D unclear. Deletions cut 0 bases from V and 0 bases from J, with 16 bases between. The CDR3 has 17 amino acids. CDR1 is DFQATT, CDR2 SNEGSKA, per germline (reference sequence). The CDR3 is CSARDWGGGPSTDTQYF. CDR3 nucleotides: TGCAGTGCTAGAGATTGGGGTGGTGGTCCTAGCACAGATACGCAGTATTTT.

This clonotype showed up many times. This chain links TRBV27 with TRBJ2-5; TRBD1 matches at 8 bases. V was pared by 7 bases and J by 5 bases, with 6 bases of the junction left unmatched. Germline-derived CDR1 and CDR2 are MNHEY and SMNVEV (reference sequence). This CDR3 region has 13 residues. CDR3 sequence reads: CASTLRQGETQYF. CDR3 nucleotides: TGTGCCAGCACCCTGAGACAGGGGGAGACCCAGTACTTC.

Many counts were recorded for this clonotype. Mismatch with germline at one junction end may stem from a read error. The genes are TRBV5-1 and TRBJ1-1; tentatively, D is TRBD1 (6 bases). The CDR3 loop spans 16 amino acids. CDR1 is SGHRS and CDR2 is YFSETQ in the germline V gene. CDR3 nucleotides: TGCGCTAGCAGCTGGGGGGACACGGGGGTTGACACAGAAGCTTTCTTT. Translated, it gives CASSWGDTGVDTEAFF. Looking up the rest from reference TRBV5-1 and TRBJ1-1 gives the full variable domain: KAGVTQTPRYLIKTRGQQVTLSCSPISGHRSVSWYQQTPGQGLQFLFEYFSETQRNKGNFPGRFSGRQFSNSRSEMNVSTLELGDSALYLCASSWGDTGVDTEAFFGQGTRLTVV.

The chain is built from TRBV4-2 and TRBJ2-2; D uncertain. Trimming removed 1 base from V and 2 bases from J, with 5 bases in between. The CDR3 is 14 residues long. Per the germline V gene, CDR1 is LGHNA and CDR2 is YNFKEQ. CDR3 DNA: TGTGCCAGCAGCCAAGTAACAAACACCGGGGAGCTGTTTTTT. Protein sequence: CASSQVTNTGELFF.

The chain carries TRBV7-2 and TRBJ2-6; 8 positions match TRBD2. Germline values: CDR1 SGHTA, CDR2 FQGNSA. With 5 bases clipped from V and 4 bases from J, the junction kept 10 bases outside the gene matches. This CDR3 region has 17 residues. As DNA, the CDR3 is TGTGCCAGCAGCCGGGGGGGGGGAAGCGCCGGGGCCAACGTCCTGACTTTC. Its translation is CASSRGGGSAGANVLTF.

This clonotype was counted many times. The V and J genes are TRBV29-1 and TRBJ1-1; TRBD1 is a possible D gene (5 bases). The CDR3 is made up of 14 amino acids. Germline V gives CDR1 SQVTM, CDR2 ANQGSEA. Trimming took 6 bases from V and 4 from J, leaving 18 bases between them. DNA of the CDR3: TGCAGCGTAAGTTTGCAGGGCTTATTCACTGAAGCTTTCTTT. Residues: CSVSLQGLFTEAFF.

This clonotype showed up many times. J is TRBJ2-3 and V is TRBV20-1; D remains ambiguous. The V gene lost 3 bases and the J gene lost 10 bases, with 17 bases spanning the gap. Germline V gene lookup returns CDR1 DFQATT and CDR2 SNEGSKA (reference sequence). The CDR3 has 13 residues. The CDR3 DNA reads TGCAGTGCTAGGGACGCCCCCACCGGTCCGCAGTATTTT. Its protein is CSARDAPTGPQYF.

The table lists this clonotype with many counts. The V and J genes are TRBV27 and TRBJ2-5; 11 nucleotides match TRBD2. The germline gives CDR1 MNHEY, CDR2 SMNVEV (reference sequence). The CDR3 runs 14 residues. V shed 3 bases and J 7 bases; nucleotides not matched to a gene: 4. This chain's CDR3 is CASSFLAGGVTQYF. CDR3 DNA: TGTGCCAGCAGTTTCCTAGCGGGGGGCGTGACCCAGTACTTC.

This clonotype was counted many times. The chain recombines TRBV5-1 with TRBJ2-2; D perhaps matches TRBD1 (5 bases). V was clipped by 5 bases and J by 4 bases, with 9 bases between them. Germline V lookup: CDR1 SGHRS, CDR2 YFSETQ. The CDR3 contains 13 residues. The CDR3 region has the DNA TGCGCCAGCAGTTCTCAGGGCACCGGGGAGCTGTTTTTT. Translated, it gives CASSSQGTGELFF.

This clonotype showed up many times. A much bigger clone sits one base away, suggesting this may be a read error. The chain carries TRBV12-3 or TRBV12-4 and TRBJ2-7; the match to TRBD1 covers 10 bases. Germline trimming cut 0 bases from V and 1 base from J; bases unmatched to any gene: 6. The CDR3 covers 17 residues. CDR3 sequence (DNA): TGTGCCAGCAGTTTAGCGGGACCGGGACAGGGGTCCTACGAGCAGTACTTC. Translating gives CASSLAGPGQGSYEQYF.

The table lists this clonotype with many counts. One end of the junction does not line up with germline, which may come from a read error. The DNA for the CDR3 is TGTGCCAGCTCCCCACCGGGACAGGGGAGTAATGAAAAACTGTTTTTT. Translating gives CASSPPGQGSNEKLFF. The chain links TRBV18 to TRBJ1-4, with 10 bases fitting TRBD1. CDR1 and CDR2 (germline): KGHSH, LQKENI. The CDR3 is made up of 16 amino acids.

This clonotype was found many times. The chain couples TRBV6-2 or TRBV6-3 to TRBJ1-5; TRBD1 agrees at 8 bases. V shed 6 bases, J shed 5 bases, and the junction held 3 bases outside the gene matches. The CDR3 consists of 13 residues. Germline loops: CDR1 MNHEY, CDR2 SVGEGT. The CDR3, as DNA: TGTGCCAGCAGCCGGGACAGGTATCAGCCCCAGCATTTT. It codes for CASSRDRYQPQHF.